The 10 T cell receptor beta chains listed next were all sequenced from one sample in a study of cytomegalovirus exposure and HLA in healthy donors. PCR amplification relied on 60 Vbeta primers (plus 13 Jbeta primers). Sequencing used immunoSEQ multiplex PCR; TCRdb keeps in-frame clones, though not all of them. This sample has 120,000 or so clones; about three quarters occur once, and the top ten carry 6% to 8%. The sample consisted of PBMCs. The source of these receptors is a woman aged 40 to 50 in good health and CMV-seronegative.

V and J are TRBV5-1 and TRBJ2-6; 8 bases are a match to TRBD1. The germline gives CDR1 SGHRS, CDR2 YFSETQ. There are 18 residues in the CDR3. After removal of 4 bases from V and 1 base from J, the junction contained 10 bases not matched to a gene. The CDR3 loop is CASSGRTGTLSGANVLTF. DNA of the CDR3: TGCGCCAGCAGCGGGAGGACAGGGACCTTATCTGGGGCCAACGTCCTGACTTTC.

The rearrangement links TRBV28 to TRBJ2-7; 9 bases are shared with TRBD2. The germline CDR1 and CDR2 sequences are MDHEN and SYDVKM. This CDR3 contains 14 residues. The V gene end was trimmed by 8 bases and the J gene end by 3 bases; junction bases not matched to a gene: 8. The chain's CDR3 is CASGRLAEDYEQYF. As DNA, the CDR3 is TGTGCCAGCGGGAGACTAGCGGAGGACTACGAGCAGTACTTC.

The rearrangement uses TRBV6-1 and TRBJ1-3, with 7 positions matching TRBD1. Trimming removed 8 bases from V and 4 bases from J; junction bases left unmatched: 8. The CDR3 contains 14 residues. Germline loops: CDR1 MNHNS, CDR2 SASEGT. This CDR3 reads CASEPGQRGNTIYF. DNA for the CDR3: TGTGCCAGCGAACCGGGACAGAGAGGAAACACCATATATTTT.

This clone came up a few times. This chain links TRBV19 with TRBJ2-1, with 9 bases identical to TRBD2. Germline V CDR1 and CDR2: LNHDA, SQIVND (reference sequence). The CDR3 extends over 16 amino acids. V lost 1 base to trimming and J lost 1 base; unmatched junction nucleotides: 2. CDR3 nucleotide sequence: TGTGCCAGTAGTATAGGGCGGGGGGGGTCCTACAATGAGCAGTTCTTC. It translates to CASSIGRGGSYNEQFF.

The chain uses TRBV10-1 and TRBJ2-3; D possibly corresponds to TRBD1 (6 bases). The V and J ends lost 7 bases and 1 base respectively, with 24 bases between them. The CDR3 totals 18 residues. CDR1 is WNHNN, CDR2 SYGVQD, per germline (reference sequence). Here the CDR3 DNA reads TGCGCCAGCATCCTCCGCGACAGGCCAACAAAGGGCACAGATACGCAGTATTTT. Its protein is CASILRDRPTKGTDTQYF.

The rearrangement uses TRBV29-1 and TRBJ2-7; D gene uncertain. The V and J ends lost 4 bases and 2 bases respectively, with 9 bases between them. The CDR3 runs to 12 residues. Germline V gene data show CDR1 as SQVTM and CDR2 as ANQGSEA. Here the CDR3 DNA reads TGCAGCGTTGGAGAGTATACCTACGAGCAGTACTTC. As protein: CSVGEYTYEQYF.

V usage is TRBV7-9 and J usage is TRBJ2-2; 8 nucleotides line up with TRBD1. Germline CDR1 and CDR2: SEHNR and FQNEAQ (reference sequence). With V trimmed by 4 bases and J by 9 bases, 4 bases remained unmatched. The CDR3 is 13 residues long. DNA of the CDR3: TGTGCCAGCAGCTCACCAGGGGGCTGGGAGCTGTTTTTT. Protein: CASSSPGGWELFF.

The chain recombines TRBV10-3 with TRBJ2-3; 8 positions match TRBD2. Germline assignment: CDR1 ENHRY and CDR2 SYGVKD. The CDR3 contains 16 residues. V shed 4 bases, J shed 5 bases, and the junction held 11 bases outside the gene matches. The CDR3 DNA sequence: TGTGCCATCAGTGGCCGGGGGGGCGCAGGAGGAGATACGCAGTATTTT. It translates to CAISGRGGAGGDTQYF.

This chain joins TRBV6-5 and TRBJ1-1, with D perhaps TRBD1 (5 bases). This CDR3 contains 15 residues. V shed 4 bases and J shed 4 bases, with 16 bases lying between them. CDR1 and CDR2 from the germline V gene are MNHEY and SVGAGI. The CDR3 protein is CASSWGGSRITEAFF. For the CDR3, the DNA is TGTGCCAGCAGTTGGGGGGGTAGTCGGATCACTGAAGCTTTCTTT.

CDR3 sequence reads: CASSLGQGSDGYTF. Written as DNA, the CDR3 is TGCGCCAGCAGCTTGGGACAGGGCTCGGATGGCTACACCTTC. V gene TRBV5-1 combines with J gene TRBJ1-2; 7 bases align to TRBD1. The CDR3 is made up of 14 amino acids. CDR1 SGHRS and CDR2 YFSETQ come from the germline V gene. J lost 6 bases, V lost 0 bases, and 5 bases had no gene match.